These 25 T cell receptor beta chains share one sample of origin, sequenced in a study of shared clonotypes between healthy human individuals. CD45RO-negative, CCR7-selected cells formed the naive CD8 fraction, which excluded terminally differentiated effector memory CD45RA+ cells. Measured with immunoSEQ multiplex PCR; TCRdb has only the in-frame clones, and not every one. The repertoire has fewer than 700,000 clones, around 95% of them found once; the top ten carry about 0.11%. The sequenced sample was naive CD8+ T cells sorted from blood. The receptors were gathered from a woman aged 30 to 39 in good health.

The genes are TRBV27 and TRBJ2-1; 8 bases line up with TRBD2. The CDR3 is made up of 14 amino acids. V lost 6 bases and J lost 9; bases outside the gene matches: 10. Germline V gene data show CDR1 as MNHEY and CDR2 as SMNVEV (reference sequence). The CDR3 protein is CASRPGLGRGEQFF. The CDR3 DNA reads as TGTGCCAGCAGACCGGGACTAGGAAGGGGTGAGCAGTTCTTC.

This clone has more than one count but fewer than ten. The chain links TRBV13 to TRBJ1-1; D ambiguous. The CDR3 consists of 11 residues. V lost 5 bases and J lost 6, with 7 bases in between. CDR1 is PRHDT, CDR2 FYEKMQ, per germline (reference sequence). Here the CDR3 DNA reads TGTGCCAGCAGCCTAAGCCCTGAAGCTTTCTTT. It codes for CASSLSPEAFF.

Regarding this clone: Additional DNA sequences in this sample encode the identical CDR3. V is TRBV28 and J is TRBJ2-7; 12 bases fit TRBD2. The germline CDR1 and CDR2 sequences are MDHEN and SYDVKM. This CDR3 contains 14 residues. The junction had 4 bases not matched to a gene; V was cut back by 6 bases and J by 4 bases. The CDR3 sequence is CASSPGLAGYEQYF. The CDR3 DNA sequence: TGTGCCAGCAGCCCGGGACTAGCGGGTTACGAGCAGTACTTC.

The J gene is TRBJ2-7, the V gene TRBV11-2; TRBD2 aligns across 10 bases. Germline trimming cut 5 bases from V and 5 bases from J; bases unmatched to any gene: 6. This CDR3 has 14 residues. CDR1 and CDR2 from the germline V gene are SGHAT and FQNNGV. Here the CDR3 reads CASSPGTSVHEQYF. For the CDR3, the DNA is TGTGCCAGCAGCCCGGGGACTAGCGTGCACGAGCAGTACTTC.

The chain is built from TRBV27 and TRBJ1-1; D unclear. V lost 6 bases and J lost 4, with 18 bases in between. The CDR3 extends over 15 amino acids. Germline assignment: CDR1 MNHEY and CDR2 SMNVEV (reference sequence). The CDR3 reads CASSSAGYRTTEAFF. The CDR3 nucleotides read TGTGCCAGCAGCTCTGCGGGGTATCGGACCACTGAAGCTTTCTTT.

The chain recombines TRBV2 with TRBJ2-7; 7 nucleotides match TRBD1. V was clipped by 11 bases and J by 1 base; unmatched bases: 5. Germline lookup yields CDR1 SNHLY and CDR2 FYNNEI. CDR3 length equals 12 residues. The CDR3 DNA follows: TGTGCCGGGAACAGGGGATCCTACGAGCAGTACTTC. Protein product: CAGNRGSYEQYF.

This clone came up a few times. The chain employs TRBV2 and TRBJ1-2; 8 bases are a match to TRBD1. Germline loops: CDR1 SNHLY, CDR2 FYNNEI. V shed 4 bases and J 3 bases; nucleotides not matched to a gene: 4. The CDR3 totals 14 residues. The CDR3 region is CASSVAGGYYGYTF. The CDR3 DNA sequence: TGTGCCAGCAGTGTTGCAGGGGGCTACTATGGCTACACCTTC.

The rearrangement links TRBV7-2 to TRBJ1-2, with 7 positions matching TRBD1. CDR1 and CDR2 (germline): SGHTA, FQGNSA. This CDR3 comprises 15 residues. Germline trimming cut 1 base from V and 4 bases from J; bases unmatched to any gene: 6. The CDR3, as DNA: TGTGCCAGCAGCTTAGGGGGACAGTTCTTCTATGGCTACACCTTC. This gives the protein CASSLGGQFFYGYTF.

This clone showed up just once. The chain's CDR3 is CASSLDAGQAPAGQYF. The CDR3 region has the DNA TGTGCCAGCAGCTTAGATGCGGGACAGGCACCGGCTGGGCAGTACTTC. The genes are TRBV7-8 and TRBJ2-7; 8 bases are shared with TRBD1. J lost 9 bases, V lost 1 base, and 14 bases had no gene match. CDR3 length: 16 residues. Germline V lookup: CDR1 SGHVS, CDR2 FQNEAQ.

V usage is TRBV4-1 and J usage is TRBJ2-2; 9 nucleotides line up with TRBD2. The CDR3 sequence is 18 residues long. In germline, CDR1 is MGHRA, CDR2 YSYEKL. The ends lost 4 bases at V and 4 bases at J; junction bases unmatched: 13. The CDR3 DNA reads TGCGCCAGCAGCCGCATAACTAGCGGGCGCTTTCGCACCGGGGAGCTGTTTTTT. It specifies CASSRITSGRFRTGELFF.

The CDR3 DNA is TGTGCCATCAGTGAGTCCCGGGACAGGGCCTACGAGCAGTACTTC. It encodes CAISESRDRAYEQYF. V and J are TRBV10-3 and TRBJ2-7; 9 positions agree with TRBD1. This CDR3 contains 15 residues. In germline, CDR1 is ENHRY, CDR2 SYGVKD. Trimming at V came to 0 bases and at J to 2 bases, leaving 2 bases not matched to a gene.

The chain combines TRBV27 with TRBJ2-7; D is undetermined. Trimming shortened V by 3 bases and J by 6 bases, and 18 bases separated the two germline ends. This CDR3 spans 15 amino acids. Germline-derived CDR1 and CDR2 are MNHEY and SMNVEV (reference sequence). The CDR3 DNA is TGTGCCAGCAGTTTCTCGGCCAGCTTCTTACCCGAGCAGTACTTC. It specifies CASSFSASFLPEQYF.

V and J are TRBV5-4 and TRBJ2-7, with 7 bases that match TRBD1. Trimming removed 6 bases from V and 0 bases from J; junction bases left unmatched: 9. This CDR3 contains 15 residues. Germline CDR1 and CDR2: SGHNT and YYREEE (reference sequence). CDR3 residues: CASNHRDRPSYEQYF. CDR3 coding DNA: TGTGCCAGCAACCACCGGGACAGACCCTCCTACGAGCAGTACTTC.

The gene calls are TRBV27 and TRBJ1-1, with D uncertain. The ends were cut back, 10 bases at V and 1 base at J, with 13 bases in the middle. Germline V gives CDR1 MNHEY, CDR2 SMNVEV (reference sequence). This CDR3 contains 13 residues. CDR3 sequence: CATQRAGNTEAFF. The CDR3 DNA reads TGTGCCACCCAGCGCGCGGGGAACACTGAAGCTTTCTTT.

This chain connects TRBV5-6 to TRBJ2-1, with TRBD2 identical over 8 bases. Germline loops: CDR1 SGHDT, CDR2 YYEEEE. The trim removed 4 bases at V and 4 bases at J, leaving 13 bases unmatched. This CDR3 spans 17 amino acids. DNA of the CDR3: TGTGCCAGCAGCGAAGTCGCCGGGACTAGACCTTACAATGAGCAGTTCTTC. It translates to CASSEVAGTRPYNEQFF.

The CDR3 spells CASSQRRTSYAETQYF. The DNA for the CDR3 is TGTGCCAGCAGCCAACGCCGGACTAGCTATGCAGAGACCCAGTACTTC. The chain links TRBV7-8 to TRBJ2-5, with 8 nucleotides matching TRBD2. Germline lookup yields CDR1 SGHVS and CDR2 FQNEAQ. CDR3 size: 16 residues. V shed 5 bases and J 4 bases; nucleotides not matched to a gene: 12.

The rearrangement links TRBV5-1 to TRBJ1-1; a possible D gene is TRBD1 (6 bases). Germline-derived CDR1 and CDR2 are SGHRS and YFSETQ. V shed 0 bases and J shed 4 bases, with 13 bases lying between them. The CDR3 covers 15 residues. The CDR3 here is CASSLDRGGGTEAFF. The CDR3 DNA reads TGCGCCAGCAGCTTGGATCGGGGAGGGGGCACTGAAGCTTTCTTT.

The chain has TRBV19 and TRBJ2-7; the D call may be TRBD1 or TRBD2 (6 bases each). The CDR3 sequence is 18 residues long. V lost 5 bases and J lost 2, with 25 bases in between. In germline, CDR1 is LNHDA, CDR2 SQIVND (reference sequence). DNA of the CDR3: TGTGCCAGTAGTTCACGACATATGACAGGAACGGGAGCCTACGAGCAGTACTTC. This encodes CASSSRHMTGTGAYEQYF.

The rearrangement uses TRBV10-2 and TRBJ1-5; D gene unclear. Between the trimmed V and J ends, which lost 5 bases and 0 bases, there was a span of 14 bases. Per the germline V gene, CDR1 is WSHSY and CDR2 is SAAADI. The CDR3 totals 16 residues. The CDR3, as DNA: TGCGCCAGCAGTTCCCAGCCAAACTATAGCAATCAGCCCCAGCATTTT. Its translation is CASSSQPNYSNQPQHF.

The chain is built from TRBV29-1 and TRBJ1-2; possibly TRBD1 for D (6 bases). The germline V gene encodes CDR1 SQVTM and CDR2 ANQGSEA. The V end was cut by 7 bases, the J end by 7 bases, with 19 bases between. This CDR3 has 13 amino acids. The CDR3 sequence: CSGGYGGQGGYTF. The DNA of the CDR3 is TGCAGCGGGGGATATGGGGGCCAAGGTGGCTACACCTTC.

This clone appeared once. This chain joins TRBV5-6 and TRBJ2-3, with 9 nucleotides matching TRBD2. The CDR3 is made up of 17 amino acids. Germline V CDR1 and CDR2: SGHDT, YYEEEE. The J segment lost 5 bases and the V segment lost 0 bases, leaving 10 bases of the junction unmatched. The DNA for the CDR3 is TGTGCCAGCAGCTTGGCGGGACTAGCAGCTATCCTAGATACGCAGTATTTT. Protein sequence: CASSLAGLAAILDTQYF.

The rearrangement joins TRBV19 to TRBJ2-7, with D perhaps matching TRBD1 (5 bases). Germline lookup yields CDR1 LNHDA and CDR2 SQIVND (reference sequence). This CDR3 contains 13 residues. Trimming removed 5 bases from V and 0 bases from J, with 8 bases in between. CDR3 loop: CASSLGLSYEQYF. The CDR3 coding sequence is TGTGCCAGTAGTTTGGGGCTCTCCTACGAGCAGTACTTC.

The chain employs TRBV9 and TRBJ1-2, with no clear D. This CDR3 has 12 residues. CDR1 and CDR2 (germline): SGDLS, YYNGEE. The V and J ends lost 1 base and 5 bases respectively, with 6 bases between them. The CDR3 reads CASSVQAYGYTF. CDR3 coding DNA: TGTGCCAGCAGCGTACAGGCGTATGGCTACACCTTC.

The rearrangement uses TRBV27 and TRBJ2-1; the D gene is possibly TRBD1 (6 bases). Germline CDR1 is MNHEY and CDR2 is SMNVEV (reference sequence). The CDR3 runs 14 residues. Trimming took 2 bases from V and 4 from J, leaving 9 bases between them. The CDR3 DNA is TGTGCCAGCAGTTTAAGACAGGCTTACAATGAGCAGTTCTTC. The encoded protein is CASSLRQAYNEQFF.

The V call is TRBV28, the J call TRBJ1-5; D unresolved. This CDR3 has 15 amino acids. The ends were cut back, 5 bases at V and 0 bases at J, with 11 bases in the middle. In germline, CDR1 is MDHEN, CDR2 SYDVKM. CDR3 in amino acids: CASSPRGNSNQPQHF. In nucleotides, the CDR3 is TGTGCCAGCAGTCCCCGGGGTAATAGCAATCAGCCCCAGCATTTT.